The sequence of this T cell receptor (beta chain) was determined in a study of tissue T cells after allogeneic stem cell transplantation. Time point: mouse harvest day 14 after allogeneic transplant. The graft held 10^6 splenic CD5+ T cells and 10^7 T-cell-depleted bone marrow cells. Worth noting for this clone: Its antigen is unidentified. Gene names are mouse gene names.

TCRdb's copy holds only in-frame clones and misses some; the assay was immunoSEQ multiplex PCR. The table shows around 7,700 clones, with 35% to 40% occurring only once. Study conclusions and caveats: This small cohort was clinically heterogeneous, and sampling depth was a limitation. Across patients, clones rarely overlapped, yet motif clusters were shared tissue-specifically. In patients and mice, blood and spleen missed much of tissue repertoire.

What was sequenced was skin. This sequence originates from a female BALB/c mouse given C57BL/6 T cells with graft-versus-host disease after an allogeneic hematopoietic cell transplant.

CDR3 loop: CASSLQVSNERLFF. Incomplete CDR3 DNA: TGTGCCAGCAGTCTACAGGTTTCCAACGAAAGATTATTT. This chain connects TRBV26 to TRBJ1-4; D perhaps matches TRBD1 (5 bases). The missing CDR3 end, 1 residue past where the read stops, is filled in from the germline J gene. Germline V gene data show CDR1 as KGHPV and CDR2 as FQNQEV (reference sequence). V was pared by 3 bases and J by 0 bases, with 5 bases between. CDR3 length equals 14 residues.